The 10 T cell receptor beta chains below all came from one sample that was sequenced in a study of T cells after yellow fever vaccination. TCRdb ran MiXCR on the 5' RACE reads and lists one entry per CDR3 protein. The table has about 260,000 distinct CDR3 sequences, around 13% seen once. Sequencing used CD4+ T cells sorted from PBMCs, obtained 45 days after the yellow fever booster vaccination. The receptors originated from a man aged 25-45 years who received the YFV17D yellow fever vaccine.

This clonotype was seen a handful of times. The V gene is TRBV5-1, the J gene TRBJ1-4; possibly TRBD1 for D (6 bases). The V gene's germline CDR1 is SGHRS and CDR2 YFSETQ. Trimming removed 2 bases at V and 3 bases at J, with 20 bases between. CDR3 size: 18 residues. The CDR3 protein is CASSLNSQGPGPNEKLFF. CDR3 sequence (DNA): TGCGCCAGCAGCTTAAACTCCCAGGGGCCGGGTCCTAATGAAAAACTGTTTTTT.

In its sample, this clonotype was seen a few times. The rearrangement joins TRBV9 to TRBJ2-1; 14 bases agree with TRBD2. Germline-derived CDR1 and CDR2 are SGDLS and YYNGEE. The CDR3 has 19 amino acids. Trimming removed 0 bases from V and 5 bases from J; junction bases left unmatched: 10. This chain's CDR3 is CASSVETRPGLAGDNEQFF. In DNA form, the CDR3 reads TGTGCCAGCAGCGTAGAGACACGGCCGGGACTAGCGGGAGACAATGAGCAGTTCTTC.

This clonotype came up a few times. The gene calls are TRBV10-3 and TRBJ2-1, with 9 nucleotides matching TRBD2. V lost 5 bases to trimming and J lost 7 bases; unmatched junction nucleotides: 6. CDR1 and CDR2 (germline): ENHRY, SYGVKD. This CDR3 region has 14 residues. The CDR3 is CAISTDSGSNEQFF. The CDR3 bases are TGTGCCATCAGTACCGATAGCGGGAGTAATGAGCAGTTCTTC.

This clonotype has ten or more counts. The chain employs TRBV29-1 and TRBJ2-3; 10 bases are shared with TRBD2. CDR1 is SQVTM, CDR2 ANQGSEA, per germline. The CDR3 sequence is 14 residues long. With 6 bases clipped from V and 0 bases from J, the junction kept 3 bases outside the gene matches. The CDR3 sequence is CSVEREGSTDTQYF. The CDR3 DNA follows: TGCAGCGTGGAGCGGGAGGGAAGCACAGATACGCAGTATTTT.

This clonotype was picked up many times. V gene TRBV5-4 combines with J gene TRBJ2-5; TRBD1 matches at 8 bases. The CDR3 spans 15 residues. Per the germline V gene, CDR1 is SGHNT and CDR2 is YYREEE (reference sequence). Trimming took 3 bases from V and 4 from J; bases not matched to a gene: 8. CDR3 sequence: CASSSRQGRGETQYF. The DNA of the CDR3 is TGTGCCAGCAGCTCCAGACAGGGGCGAGGAGAGACCCAGTACTTC.

The sample holds many counts of this clonotype. The chain links TRBV12-3 or TRBV12-4 to TRBJ1-1; TRBD1 matches 9 bases. V shed 6 bases, J shed 4 bases, and the junction held 6 bases outside the gene matches. The CDR3 covers 14 residues. CDR3 in amino acids: CASSTGQGFTEAFF. The CDR3 coding sequence is TGTGCCAGCAGCACGGGACAGGGATTCACTGAAGCTTTCTTT.

The gene calls are TRBV4-2 and TRBJ2-1; 7 nucleotides line up with TRBD2. The CDR3 sequence is 15 residues long. Germline CDR1 is LGHNA and CDR2 is YNFKEQ. V dropped 0 bases and J dropped 7; count of bases not matched to a gene: 6. CDR3: CASSQEGGSLNEQFF. The CDR3 DNA is TGTGCCAGCAGCCAAGAAGGCGGGAGTTTGAATGAGCAGTTCTTC.

The CDR3 bases are TGCGCCAGCAGCCAAGACCGACTAGCGGGAGGCGAGACCCAGTACTTC. Protein: CASSQDRLAGGETQYF. This chain connects TRBV4-3 to TRBJ2-5; 13 bases match TRBD2. CDR3 length equals 16 residues. V shed 0 bases, J shed 5 bases, and the junction held 3 bases outside the gene matches. The V gene's germline CDR1 is LGHNA and CDR2 YSLEER.

This chain connects TRBV19 to TRBJ1-2; no reliable D call. CDR1 and CDR2 (germline): LNHDA, SQIVND (reference sequence). The CDR3 loop spans 10 amino acids. Trimming cost V 7 bases and J 2 bases, with 2 bases left between them. The CDR3 region is CASKNYGYTF. The CDR3 nucleotides are TGTGCCAGTAAGAACTATGGCTACACCTTC.

This clonotype was picked up one time. The chain uses TRBV2 and TRBJ2-2; TRBD1 is a possible D gene (6 bases). Germline V CDR1 and CDR2: SNHLY, FYNNEI. The ends were cut back, 4 bases at V and 4 bases at J, with 13 bases in the middle. The CDR3 sequence is 15 residues long. The CDR3 sequence: CASSVEGETTGELFF. CDR3 in DNA: TGTGCCAGCAGTGTAGAGGGGGAGACCACCGGGGAGCTGTTTTTT.